This T cell receptor beta chain was obtained from a study of Ad26.COV2.S vaccination and SARS-CoV-2 variants (dated by TCRdb to the early 2020s). Context from the whole study: Vaccine-arm donors were drawn from COV1001, a multicentre, randomized, double-blind, placebo-controlled phase I-IIa trial of Ad26.COV2.S in healthy adults. Dosing of Ad26.COV2.S was intramuscular, at either 5x10^10 or 1x10^11 viral particles, delivered as one shot or as two shots spaced 56 days apart. The specificity and breadth of SARS-CoV-2-reactive T cell receptors after Ad26.COV2.S vaccination were assessed by TCRbeta repertoire sequencing. The TCR-sequenced set comprised around 32 samples: around 20 Ad26.COV2.S vaccine recipients, 5 placebo recipients and 8 SARS-CoV-2 convalescent individuals. Trial participants were randomized into five groups of five: low-dose or high-dose Ad26.COV2.S given once or twice, or placebo on both occasions. Throughout the experiments and outcome assessment, investigators stayed blinded to trial group allocation.

The treatment or condition label corresponds to: approximately 18 received Ad26.COV2.S at low or high dose, single or two shots; 5 received placebo; per-sample allocation not given. Repertoires of vaccine and placebo recipients were sequenced from samples collected on day 63 after the first injection. In Cohort 1b, fewer than 30 adults aged 18-55 years were enrolled at a single site in Boston, USA, between 29 July and 7 August 2020. Ad26.COV2.S was a replication-incompetent adenovirus type 26 vector that expressed a prefusion-stabilized SARS-CoV-2 spike protein derived from the original Wuhan strain. Overall results and qualifications from the work: After vaccination, spike-specific CD8+ and CD4+ T cell responses were reported to show substantial breadth. Ad26.COV2.S recipients had higher spike-specific TCR breadth than placebo recipients (P = 0.0014). Comparing responses between vaccine doses or regimens was not something the study was powered to do. The authors noted that the TCR breadth and depth analyses may have underestimated total T cell responses. Comparable non-spike TCR breadth was observed between vaccine and placebo recipients, consistent with only spike being contained in the vaccine.

The immunoSEQ Assay was used to sequence TCRbeta CDR3 regions. After extraction, genomic DNA underwent amplification by bias-controlled multiplex PCR, followed by high-throughput sequencing. The original pipeline was this. To quantify the absolute abundance of each unique TCRbeta CDR3 region, sequences were collapsed and filtered. Usable DNA was measured by amplifying reference genes present in all nucleated cells, and TCRbeta template counts were normalized to that usable DNA to estimate T cell fraction. Repertoire TCRs were annotated as SARS-CoV-2-specific when V gene, CDR3 amino acid sequence and J gene were exactly matched to a known reactive TCR set. The reference SARS-CoV-2 TCR set came from MIRA and was filtered for enrichment in COVID-19-positive ImmuneCODE repertoires, removing public or cross-reactive TCRs. Using the MIRA antigens, annotated TCRs were further analysed by specific ORF or by position within an ORF. Breadth was defined as the number of annotated unique rearrangements divided by the total number of unique productive rearrangements, and depth was defined as the summed frequency of the annotated unique rearrangements. Two-sided Wilcoxon rank-sum tests were used to compare TCR breadth between groups. TCRdb took this table from immuneACCESS and kept in-frame rearrangements with V and J called. Such tables lack part of the clones; where checked against another copy, unresolved V genes explain under half of the gap, and the rest is unexplained. That table is the source of V, J and clone size, and D and trimming were worked out from the DNA. The sample includes about 350,000 clones, with about 88% observed a single time. The ten largest clones take up roughly 10% of the sample.

In regard to this clone: The antigen it recognizes is unknown. Per-base quality was not reported, and no clone a single base away is much larger than it.

Reading from cysteine to phenylalanine, the CDR3 counts 15 amino acids. Only CDR3 DNA remains: 45 bases, in frame from the first base. V loses 5 bases at its end and J loses 5 bases; junction bases beyond the gene matches: 9. CDR1 is given as SGHTA and CDR2 as FQGNSA, both from the germline V gene. The material sequenced was peripheral blood, taken in a trial of Ad26.COV2.S vaccine versus placebo. The origin of this receptor is a person aged 18 to 65 who received the Ad26.COV2.S COVID-19 vaccine or a placebo. This receptor chain uses TRBV7-2 and TRBJ2-5, with TRBD1 identical over 9 junction bases. The nucleotides read TGTGCCAGCAGCACCCCGGGACAGGGACGGGAGACCCAGTACTTC. Its translation is CASSTPGQGRETQYF.